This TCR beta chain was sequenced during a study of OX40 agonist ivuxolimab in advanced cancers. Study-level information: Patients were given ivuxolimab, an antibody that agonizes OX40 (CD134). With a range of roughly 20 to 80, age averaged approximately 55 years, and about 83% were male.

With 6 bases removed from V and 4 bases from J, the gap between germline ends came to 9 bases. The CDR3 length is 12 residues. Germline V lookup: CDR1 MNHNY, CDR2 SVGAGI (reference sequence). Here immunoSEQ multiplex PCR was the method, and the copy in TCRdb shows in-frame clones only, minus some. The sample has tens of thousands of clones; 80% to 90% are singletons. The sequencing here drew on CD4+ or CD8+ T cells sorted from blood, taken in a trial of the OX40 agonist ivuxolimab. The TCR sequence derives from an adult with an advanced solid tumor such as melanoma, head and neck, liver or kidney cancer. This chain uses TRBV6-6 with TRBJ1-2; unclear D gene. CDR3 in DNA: TGTGCCAGCAGCCTTCGGGGCTATGGCTACACCTTC. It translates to CASSLRGYGYTF.